Each of the 26 T cell receptor beta chains below was sequenced from the same sample in a study of radiation and T cells in renal cell carcinoma. Time point in this sample: blood 4 weeks post-SBRT, at nephrectomy. This sample's treatment: 15 Gy SBRT to primary tumor, nephrectomy 4 weeks later. The table came from immunoSEQ multiplex PCR; TCRdb's copy has only in-frame clones and leaves some out. The sample carries around 100,000 clones, around 80% recorded once. The sequencing used blood, collected from a patient whose treatment included radiotherapy and nephrectomy. The receptors were sampled from a man in his sixties with renal cell carcinoma.

This chain links TRBV11-2 with TRBJ1-1; 7 bases align to TRBD1. Germline trimming cut 0 bases from V and 1 base from J; bases unmatched to any gene: 14. The CDR3 length is 19 residues. CDR1 is SGHAT and CDR2 is FQNNGV in the germline V gene. The CDR3 DNA follows: TGTGCCAGCAGCTTAGAGGGACAGCCCACTCTGCGTGGGAACACTGAAGCTTTCTTT. It yields the protein CASSLEGQPTLRGNTEAFF.

This chain connects TRBV19 to TRBJ1-5, with D possibly TRBD1 on 5 matching bases. The V end lost 3 bases, the J end lost 16 bases, and 19 bases lay between the germline ends. The CDR3 has 13 amino acids. CDR1 is LNHDA, CDR2 SQIVND, per germline (reference sequence). In DNA form, the CDR3 reads TGTGCCAGTAGTATGGGGACTCGGGAGGCCCCACATTTT. It yields the protein CASSMGTREAPHF. Full variable domain (outside the CDR3, taken from reference TRBV19 and TRBJ1-5): DGGITQSPKYLFRKEGQNVTLSCEQNLNHDAMYWYRQDPGQGLRLIYYSQIVNDFQKGDIAEGYSVSREKKESFPLTVTSAQKNPTAFYLCASSMGTREAPHFGDGTRLSIL.

J is TRBJ2-3 and V is TRBV2, with unresolved D. V was shortened by 6 bases and J by 2 bases, with 9 bases between the two germline ends. Germline CDR1 SNHLY, CDR2 FYNNEI. This CDR3 has 13 amino acids. The chain's CDR3 is CASSPINTDTQYF. DNA of the CDR3: TGTGCCAGCAGCCCAATTAACACAGATACGCAGTATTTT.

The rearrangement links TRBV6-1 to TRBJ2-7; D is perhaps TRBD2 (5 bases). Trimming stripped 3 bases from V and 4 bases from J, with 10 bases between. Germline V gives CDR1 MNHNS, CDR2 SASEGT. The CDR3 totals 13 residues. The CDR3 spells CASSEIGIYEQYF. CDR3 coding DNA: TGTGCCAGCAGTGAGATCGGGATTTACGAGCAGTACTTC.

V is TRBV23-1 and J is TRBJ2-5; the match to TRBD1 covers 11 bases. TRBV23-1 is given ORF status, its function remaining uncertain. The CDR3 has 21 amino acids. V trimming: 1 base; J trimming: 5 bases; junction bases outside the gene matches: 21. DNA of the CDR3: TGCGCCAGCAGTCAATTTGGGCCCACAGTCCCGGGACAGGGGGGTACGGAGACCCAGTACTTC. Its protein is CASSQFGPTVPGQGGTETQYF.

This clone was seen a single time. V gene TRBV4-3 combines with J gene TRBJ2-2; 10 bases align to TRBD2. The V gene's germline CDR1 is LGHNA and CDR2 YSLEER. The trim removed 1 base at V and 3 bases at J, leaving 2 bases unmatched. This CDR3 spans 16 amino acids. CDR3 amino acids: CASSQGAGGHTGELFF. CDR3 coding DNA: TGCGCCAGCAGCCAAGGAGCGGGAGGGCACACCGGGGAGCTGTTTTTT.

This clone was observed a single time. V and J are TRBV2 and TRBJ2-7, with D possibly TRBD1 on 5 matching bases. The V end was cut by 4 bases, the J end by 6 bases, with 13 bases between. The CDR3 is 13 residues long. CDR1 and CDR2 (germline): SNHLY, FYNNEI. CDR3 sequence reads: CASSVVRAGEQYF. The CDR3, as DNA: TGTGCCAGCAGTGTCGTCAGGGCCGGCGAGCAGTACTTC.

The J gene is TRBJ2-3, the V gene TRBV10-1; 10 positions agree with TRBD1. The J call may be mistaken, given a closer DNA end match to TRBJ1-5. The CDR3 is 15 amino acids. The germline V gene encodes CDR1 WNHNN and CDR2 SYGVQD (reference sequence). The CDR3 spells CASSQTGQGKVAQHF. CDR3 DNA sequence: TGCGCCAGCAGTCAAACGGGACAGGGGAAAGTTGCGCAGCATTTT.

DNA of the CDR3: TGTGCCAGCAGTTTAAATAGCCCGGGGGGGGCCGTGGATAGCAATCAGCCCCAGCATTTT. Residues: CASSLNSPGGAVDSNQPQHF. The chain links TRBV28 to TRBJ1-5; D possibly corresponds to TRBD1 (6 bases). Deletions cut 2 bases from V and 0 bases from J, with 23 bases between. Per germline, CDR1 MDHEN and CDR2 SYDVKM. The CDR3 totals 20 residues. Full variable domain (outside the CDR3, taken from reference TRBV28 and TRBJ1-5): DVKVTQSSRYLVKRTGEKVFLECVQDMDHENMFWYRQDPGLGLRLIYFSYDVKMKEKGDIPEGYSVSREKKERFSLILESASTNQTSMYLCASSLNSPGGAVDSNQPQHFGDGTRLSIL.

The rearrangement uses TRBV2 and TRBJ2-1; the D is unclear. V was clipped by 2 bases and J by 4 bases, with 9 bases between them. The CDR3 spans 14 residues. Germline assignment: CDR1 SNHLY and CDR2 FYNNEI. The CDR3 sequence is CASSELGNYNEQFF. CDR3 in DNA: TGTGCCAGCAGTGAACTGGGAAATTACAATGAGCAGTTCTTC.

The chain has TRBV28 and TRBJ1-5, with D maybe TRBD1 (5 bases). V was clipped by 5 bases and J by 4 bases, with 18 bases between them. The CDR3 has 16 residues. Germline CDR1 reads MDHEN; CDR2 reads SYDVKM. This CDR3 is CASSPSTVARNQPQHF. CDR3 coding DNA: TGTGCCAGCAGTCCCTCGACAGTAGCGCGGAATCAGCCCCAGCATTTT.

This chain links TRBV19 with TRBJ1-2; D remains ambiguous. Germline lookup yields CDR1 LNHDA and CDR2 SQIVND (reference sequence). V dropped 2 bases and J dropped 2 bases, with 9 bases sitting between them. The CDR3 spans 14 residues. The CDR3: CASSINQPNYGYTF. The CDR3 nucleotides read TGTGCCAGTAGTATAAATCAACCCAACTATGGCTACACCTTC.

The chain recombines TRBV18 with TRBJ2-7, with 12 nucleotides matching TRBD2. CDR1 is KGHSH, CDR2 LQKENI, per germline. This CDR3 region has 15 residues. V lost 3 bases and J lost 2; bases outside the gene matches: 2. As DNA, the CDR3 is TGTGCCAGCTCACCCCTAGCGGGAGGGACCTACGAGCAGTACTTC. As protein: CASSPLAGGTYEQYF.

In its sample, this clone was seen once. The chain is built from TRBV2 and TRBJ2-7, with 10 bases lining up with TRBD1. Germline CDR1 is SNHLY and CDR2 is FYNNEI. Trimming removed 6 bases from V and 3 bases from J; junction bases left unmatched: 2. The CDR3 covers 13 residues. CDR3 region: CASRGTGVYEQYF. The CDR3, as DNA: TGTGCCAGCAGAGGGACAGGGGTCTACGAGCAGTACTTC.

The V and J genes are TRBV4-3 and TRBJ2-7; D uncertain. CDR3 length equals 13 residues. The V end lost 1 base, the J end lost 3 bases, and 7 bases lay between the germline ends. The germline CDR1 and CDR2 sequences are LGHNA and YSLEER. CDR3 nucleotides: TGCGCCAGCAGCCAAGTGGGCAGCTACGAGCAGTACTTC. The encoded protein is CASSQVGSYEQYF.

J is TRBJ1-1 and V is TRBV4-1; possibly TRBD1 for D (6 bases). The CDR3 sequence is 16 residues long. V gave up 1 base and J gave up 1 base, with 13 bases separating them. In germline, CDR1 is MGHRA, CDR2 YSYEKL. CDR3 DNA: TGCGCCAGCAGCCAAGGGACAGAAGAGACGAACACTGAAGCTTTCTTT. Its translation is CASSQGTEETNTEAFF.

The chain joins TRBV11-3 to TRBJ2-2; D may be TRBD1 (6 bases). Germline CDR1 reads SGHNT; CDR2 reads YENEEA. With 4 bases removed from V and 6 bases from J, the gap between germline ends came to 9 bases. CDR3 length: 13 amino acids. The CDR3: CASSSQGSGELFF. DNA of the CDR3: TGTGCCAGCAGCTCACAGGGTTCCGGGGAGCTGTTTTTT.

The chain employs TRBV5-1 and TRBJ2-7; D remains ambiguous. Trimming took off 1 base at V and 1 base at J, with 9 bases between the two ends. This CDR3 contains 14 residues. CDR1 and CDR2 from the germline V gene are SGHRS and YFSETQ. The CDR3 reads CASSLPSDSYEQYF. The CDR3 coding sequence is TGCGCCAGCAGCTTGCCTTCGGATTCCTACGAGCAGTACTTC.

The J gene is TRBJ2-7, the V gene TRBV5-6; weak D call: TRBD2 (6 bases). V lost 3 bases and J 3 bases, leaving 16 bases between the germline ends. Per the germline V gene, CDR1 is SGHDT and CDR2 is YYEEEE. CDR3 length equals 15 residues. The CDR3 spells CASSSFGLGGYEQYF. CDR3 bases: TGTGCCAGCAGCTCGTTTGGGTTGGGGGGCTACGAGCAGTACTTC.

This clone is medium-sized within its sample. The CDR3 region is CASSPLQAILNTEAFF. The CDR3 DNA reads TGTGCCAGTAGTCCCCTACAGGCGATCCTTAACACTGAAGCTTTCTTT. The J gene is TRBJ1-1, the V gene TRBV19; TRBD1 is a possible D gene (5 bases). CDR1 is LNHDA, CDR2 SQIVND, per germline (reference sequence). Between the trimmed V and J ends, which lost 5 bases and 2 bases, there was a span of 18 bases. The CDR3 is 16 amino acids.

J is TRBJ1-5 and V is TRBV28, with 8 bases that match TRBD1. This CDR3 region has 15 residues. Germline values: CDR1 MDHEN, CDR2 SYDVKM. Trimming cost V 1 base and J 4 bases; bases outside gene matches: 3. The CDR3 sequence is CASSLYRQGNQPQHF. The DNA for the CDR3 is TGTGCCAGCAGTTTATATCGACAGGGGAATCAGCCCCAGCATTTT.

V is TRBV19 and J is TRBJ2-7, with unresolved D. CDR3 length equals 11 residues. Germline V CDR1 and CDR2: LNHDA, SQIVND (reference sequence). The ends were cut back, 5 bases at V and 1 base at J, with 3 bases in the middle. The CDR3 nucleotides read TGTGCCAGTAGTGGGTCCTACGAGCAGTACTTC. It encodes CASSGSYEQYF.

The chain joins TRBV12-5 to TRBJ2-2; 15 bases map to TRBD2. Germline V gives CDR1 LGHNT, CDR2 FRNRAP. CDR3 length: 19 amino acids. The V segment lost 0 bases and the J segment 6 bases; nucleotides outside the gene matches: 8. The CDR3 reads CASGLVTGGLAGGPGELFF. In nucleotides, the CDR3 is TGTGCTAGTGGTTTGGTCACGGGGGGACTAGCGGGAGGCCCCGGGGAGCTGTTTTTT.

The DNA for the CDR3 is TGTGCCAGCAGTCCGGGACAGGGTTGGGATGAGCAGTTCTTC. Protein: CASSPGQGWDEQFF. This chain joins TRBV6-5 and TRBJ2-1; TRBD1 aligns across 9 bases. The trim removed 5 bases at V and 8 bases at J, leaving 7 bases unmatched. The CDR3 spans 14 residues. Germline V gives CDR1 MNHEY, CDR2 SVGAGI.

The chain uses TRBV20-1 and TRBJ1-2, with no clear D. Germline CDR1 DFQATT, CDR2 SNEGSKA (reference sequence). The CDR3 extends over 11 amino acids. V was clipped by 6 bases and J by 7 bases, with 12 bases between them. The CDR3 reads CSAPSLPGYTF. In nucleotides, the CDR3 is TGCAGTGCCCCGTCCCTACCTGGCTACACCTTC.

The chain is built from TRBV5-6 and TRBJ2-5; the match to TRBD1 covers 7 bases. The CDR3 is 14 amino acids. V was pared by 4 bases and J by 2 bases, with 5 bases of the junction left unmatched. Germline lookup yields CDR1 SGHDT and CDR2 YYEEEE. CDR3: CASSGGQIQETQYF. CDR3 sequence (DNA): TGTGCCAGCAGCGGGGGACAGATACAAGAGACCCAGTACTTC.